Here is one T cell receptor (beta chain) with its context. Its antigen remains unknown. Some clones are missing from TCRdb's copy, which holds only in-frame ones; the method was immunoSEQ multiplex PCR. Among some 2 million clones, about 95% were seen once, and the ten largest hold around 0.13%. This entry belongs to a study of shared clonotypes between healthy human individuals. Trimming shortened V by 6 bases and J by 5 bases, and 14 bases separated the two germline ends. The V gene's germline CDR1 is SGHTA and CDR2 FQGNSA. This CDR3 has 15 amino acids. Study-wide results and limits: Generally, naive subsets (rather than memory subsets) showed larger estimated richness. All-four-donor shared clonotypes had higher generation probabilities than non-shared clonotypes did.

Sequenced sample: naive CD4+ T cells sorted from blood. As for subset: CD45RA+ positively selected. The receptor's source is a man aged 18-30 years in good health. The gene calls are TRBV7-2 and TRBJ1-6; tentative D call: TRBD1 (5 bases). The CDR3 DNA is TGTGCCAGCAGTTCTCAGGGAGGGGATAATTCACCCCTCCACTTT. Translated, it gives CASSSQGGDNSPLHF. Variable domain in full (rest from reference TRBV7-2 and TRBJ1-6): GAGVSQSPSNKVTEKGKDVELRCDPISGHTALYWYRQSLGQGLEFLIYFQGNSAPDKSGLPSDRFSAERTGGSVSTLTIQRTQQEDSAVYLCASSSQGGDNSPLHFGNGTRLTVT.